This T cell receptor (beta chain) was retrieved from a study of memory CD4+ T cells and cytomegalovirus serostatus. The sort gate was single viable CD3+CD4+CD8-CD45RO+ cells for memory CD4+ T cells. The V gene lost 4 bases and the J gene lost 6 bases, with 21 bases spanning the gap. The CDR3 is 16 residues long. Germline lookup yields CDR1 MRHNA and CDR2 SNTAGT. The assay was immunoSEQ multiplex PCR, and TCRdb's table has in-frame clones only and misses some. The table shows tens of thousands of clones, with less than 80% occurring only once. In its sample, this clone was seen a few times. The source of this sequence is an adult in good health and CMV-seronegative. The chain combines TRBV6-4 with TRBJ1-1, with D possibly matching TRBD1 (6 bases). Sequenced sample: memory CD4+ T cells from blood. CDR3 DNA: TGTGCCAGCAGTGTCACACATCCTACAGGGAAATCTGAAGCTTTCTTT. This encodes CASSVTHPTGKSEAFF.